This passage covers 11 T cell receptor beta chains from one sample sequenced in a study of Ad26.COV2.S vaccination and SARS-CoV-2 variants. This table comes from immunoSEQ multiplex PCR, and its TCRdb copy is limited to in-frame clones, with some not included. The sample includes more than 150,000 clones, approximately 88% seen only once; the top ten take roughly 6%. The sequencing used peripheral blood, collected after recovery from COVID-19. Receptors originate from a human donor who had recovered from COVID-19.

This clone has a handful of counts. The gene calls are TRBV7-8 and TRBJ2-7, with TRBD2 identical over 13 bases. The V gene end was trimmed by 5 bases and the J gene end by 0 bases; junction bases not matched to a gene: 4. Germline lookup yields CDR1 SGHVS and CDR2 FQNEAQ. The CDR3 is 16 amino acids. The CDR3 spells CASSPWTSGSSYEQYF. The CDR3 nucleotides are TGTGCCAGCAGCCCGTGGACTAGCGGGAGCTCCTACGAGCAGTACTTC.

The CDR3: CASSQDSWGLQETQYF. The CDR3, as DNA: TGTGCCAGCAGCCAAGATTCATGGGGGCTCCAAGAGACCCAGTACTTC. The chain combines TRBV3-1 (or the pseudogene TRBV3-2) with TRBJ2-5; D is perhaps TRBD1 (6 bases). CDR1 is LGHDT, CDR2 YNNKEL, per germline (reference sequence). The V end was cut by 0 bases, the J end by 1 base, with 12 bases between. CDR3 length: 16 residues.

This chain links TRBV20-1 with TRBJ2-1; tentatively, D is TRBD1 or TRBD2 (5 bases each). Trimming pared 5 bases from V and 8 bases from J, leaving 10 bases between. Germline CDR1 reads DFQATT; CDR2 reads SNEGSKA (reference sequence). The CDR3 length is 11 residues. The CDR3 DNA is TGCAGTGCTTCCTCGGGGCATGAGCAGTTCTTC. Its protein is CSASSGHEQFF.

This clone was observed a few times. J is TRBJ1-5 and V is TRBV4-1; a weak D match, TRBD1 (5 bases). Trimming pared 0 bases from V and 4 bases from J, leaving 10 bases between. This CDR3 is 15 amino acids long. Germline-derived CDR1 and CDR2 are MGHRA and YSYEKL. The CDR3 here is CASSQEGVGNQPQHF. DNA of the CDR3: TGCGCCAGCAGCCAAGAAGGGGTAGGGAATCAGCCCCAGCATTTT.

The chain is built from TRBV5-1 and TRBJ2-5; 8 bases agree with TRBD1. The V and J ends lost 7 bases and 4 bases, in that order; junction bases with no gene match: 9. CDR1 SGHRS and CDR2 YFSETQ come from the germline V gene. This CDR3 contains 14 residues. The CDR3 is CASGQGIEVETQYF. The CDR3, as DNA: TGCGCCAGCGGACAGGGTATTGAGGTAGAGACCCAGTACTTC.

The chain combines TRBV5-1 with TRBJ2-1; 7 nucleotides line up with TRBD1. There are 14 residues in the CDR3. Germline V gene lookup returns CDR1 SGHRS and CDR2 YFSETQ. Germline trimming cut 4 bases from V and 4 bases from J; bases unmatched to any gene: 5. Written as DNA, the CDR3 is TGCGCCAGCAGCCGTGGGGACAGTTACAATGAGCAGTTCTTC. Its translation: CASSRGDSYNEQFF.

This chain uses TRBV4-2 with TRBJ1-1; TRBD1 matches 9 bases. The V segment lost 2 bases and the J segment 1 base; nucleotides outside the gene matches: 2. The germline CDR1 and CDR2 sequences are LGHNA and YNFKEQ. This CDR3 is 15 amino acids long. CDR3 sequence reads: CASSQLDRGNTEAFF. CDR3 nucleotides: TGTGCCAGCAGCCAATTGGACAGGGGGAACACTGAAGCTTTCTTT.

The chain couples TRBV23-1 to TRBJ1-4, with D unclear. TRBV23-1 is sorted into the ORF group, with uncertain function. The CDR3 has 16 amino acids. The V end lost 0 bases, the J end lost 4 bases, and 12 bases lay between the germline ends. The CDR3 DNA reads as TGCGCCAGCAGTCAATCTATCCAGGACCTTAATGAAAAACTGTTTTTT. Translating it yields CASSQSIQDLNEKLFF.

The V gene is TRBV6-5, the J gene TRBJ1-1; D unclear. The V gene's germline CDR1 is MNHEY and CDR2 SVGAGI. V was trimmed by 7 bases and J by 1 base, leaving 10 bases between them. This CDR3 has 13 residues. CDR3 sequence: CASTEQRNTEAFF. DNA for the CDR3: TGTGCCAGCACAGAACAGAGGAACACTGAAGCTTTCTTT.

This clone was recorded a few times. The chain employs TRBV10-3 and TRBJ1-1; D may be TRBD1 (5 bases). This CDR3 has 14 residues. CDR1 is ENHRY, CDR2 SYGVKD, per germline. V lost 7 bases and J 3 bases, leaving 15 bases between the germline ends. CDR3 amino acids: CAITKWGRDTEAFF. The CDR3 DNA follows: TGTGCCATCACCAAGTGGGGCAGGGACACTGAAGCTTTCTTT.

The chain links TRBV9 to TRBJ2-2, with D unclear. Germline CDR1 is SGDLS and CDR2 is YYNGEE. V gave up 3 bases and J gave up 6 bases, with 18 bases separating them. The CDR3 extends over 16 amino acids. The CDR3 spells CASSARLPSQAGELFF. The DNA of the CDR3 is TGTGCCAGCAGCGCCCGGCTCCCGAGTCAGGCCGGGGAGCTGTTTTTT.